This T cell receptor (beta chain) was found in a study of blood T cell repertoires in COVID-19. Recovery among Cohort 3 donors was established by two negative PCRs, clearance, or symptom resolution. Assay: immunoSEQ multiplex PCR; the TCRdb copy retains only in-frame clones and omits some. The sample carries a few hundred thousand clones, approximately 90% recorded once. This CDR3 comprises 15 residues. V lost 7 bases and J lost 3; bases outside the gene matches: 9. Germline V gene data show CDR1 as MDHEN and CDR2 as SYDVKM. The clonotype was recovered from a woman under 30 who had recovered from COVID-19. Sequenced input: PBMCs or T cells enriched from blood (not recorded which). V and J are TRBV28 and TRBJ2-3, with 8 bases matching TRBD2. The CDR3 sequence is CASTSRRGGTDTQYF. CDR3 nucleotide sequence: TGTGCCAGCACCAGCCGCCGGGGGGGTACAGATACGCAGTATTTT.